The text below deals with one T cell receptor (beta chain). Antigen unknown. The study ran its PCR with 60 Vbeta and 13 Jbeta primers. Clones were sequenced by immunoSEQ multiplex PCR, and TCRdb holds only the in-frame ones, with some missing. The table lists about 160,000 clones, 60% to 85% of them singletons. Trimming removed 1 base from V and 3 bases from J; junction bases left unmatched: 4. CDR3 length: 15 amino acids. Germline assignment: CDR1 MGHRA and CDR2 YSYEKL. The record originates from a study of cytomegalovirus exposure and HLA in healthy donors. Notes on the study in general: HLA alleles showed associations with roughly 17,000 TCR beta sequences in a later analysis, at a 0.05 false discovery rate. Trimming of TCR beta V- and J-genes showed a link, identified in a later analysis, to a missense DCLRE1C variant.

This rearrangement joins TRBV4-1 to TRBJ1-1; 8 bases fit TRBD1. The TCR comes from a woman aged 50 to 60 in good health and CMV-seropositive. Sequencing used PBMCs. The CDR3 loop reads CASSQGTGGDTEAFF. As DNA, the CDR3 is TGCGCCAGCAGCCAAGGAACAGGGGGGGACACTGAAGCTTTCTTT.